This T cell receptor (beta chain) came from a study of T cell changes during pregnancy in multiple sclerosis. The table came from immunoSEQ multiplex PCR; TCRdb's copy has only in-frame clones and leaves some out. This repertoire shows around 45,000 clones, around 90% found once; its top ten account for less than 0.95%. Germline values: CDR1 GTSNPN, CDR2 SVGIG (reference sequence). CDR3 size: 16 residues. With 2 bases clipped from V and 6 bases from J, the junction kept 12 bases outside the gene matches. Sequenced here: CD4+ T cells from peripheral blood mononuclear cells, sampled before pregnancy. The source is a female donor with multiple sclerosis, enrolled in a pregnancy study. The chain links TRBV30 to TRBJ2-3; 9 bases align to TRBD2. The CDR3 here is CAWSRFSGGTSDTQYF. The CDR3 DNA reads TGTGCCTGGAGTCGGTTTAGCGGGGGTACCTCGGATACGCAGTATTTT. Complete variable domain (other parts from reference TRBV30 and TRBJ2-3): SQTIHQWPATLVQPVGSPLSLECTVEGTSNPNLYWYRQAAGRGLQLLFYSVGIGQISSEVPQNLSASRPQDRQFILSSKKLLLSDSGFYLCAWSRFSGGTSDTQYFGPGTRLTVL.